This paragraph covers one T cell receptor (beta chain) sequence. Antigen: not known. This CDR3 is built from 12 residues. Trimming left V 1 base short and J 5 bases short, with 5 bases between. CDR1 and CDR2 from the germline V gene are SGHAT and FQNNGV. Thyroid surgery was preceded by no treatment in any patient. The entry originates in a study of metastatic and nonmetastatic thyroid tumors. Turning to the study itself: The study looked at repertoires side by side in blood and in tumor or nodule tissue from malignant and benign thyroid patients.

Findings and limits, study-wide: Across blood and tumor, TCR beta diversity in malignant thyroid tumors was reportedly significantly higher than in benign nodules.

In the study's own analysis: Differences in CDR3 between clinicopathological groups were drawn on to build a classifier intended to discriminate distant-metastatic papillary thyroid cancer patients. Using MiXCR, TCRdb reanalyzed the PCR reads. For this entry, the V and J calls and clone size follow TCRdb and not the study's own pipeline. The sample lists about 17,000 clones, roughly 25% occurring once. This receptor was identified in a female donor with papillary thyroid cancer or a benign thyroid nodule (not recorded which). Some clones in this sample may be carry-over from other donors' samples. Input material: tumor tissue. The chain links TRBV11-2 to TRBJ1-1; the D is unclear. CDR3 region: CASSLGVTEAFF. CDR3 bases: TGTGCCAGCAGCTTAGGGGTTACTGAAGCTTTCTTT.